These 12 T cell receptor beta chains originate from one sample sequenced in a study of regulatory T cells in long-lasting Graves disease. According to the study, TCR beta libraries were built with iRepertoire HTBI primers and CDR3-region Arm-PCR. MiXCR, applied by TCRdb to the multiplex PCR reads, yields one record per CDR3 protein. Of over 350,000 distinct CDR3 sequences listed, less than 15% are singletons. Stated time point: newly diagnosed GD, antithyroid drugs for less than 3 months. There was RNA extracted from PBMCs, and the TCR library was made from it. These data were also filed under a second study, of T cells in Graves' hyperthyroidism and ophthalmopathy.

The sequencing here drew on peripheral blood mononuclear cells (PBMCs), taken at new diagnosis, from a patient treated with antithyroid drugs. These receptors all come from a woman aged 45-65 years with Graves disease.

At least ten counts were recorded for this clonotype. DNA of the CDR3: TGTGCCAGCAGTTTCGGATCTAACTATGGCTACACCTTC. This gives the protein CASSFGSNYGYTF. The chain recombines TRBV28 with TRBJ1-2, with unresolved D. This CDR3 is built from 13 residues. Trimming shortened V by 3 bases and J by 0 bases, and 5 bases separated the two germline ends. Germline assignment: CDR1 MDHEN and CDR2 SYDVKM.

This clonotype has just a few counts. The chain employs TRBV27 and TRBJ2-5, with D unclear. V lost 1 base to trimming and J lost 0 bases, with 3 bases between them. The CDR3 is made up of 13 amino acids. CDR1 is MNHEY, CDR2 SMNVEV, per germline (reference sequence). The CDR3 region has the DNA TGTGCCAGCAGTTTATTCCACCAAGAGACCCAGTACTTC. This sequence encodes CASSLFHQETQYF.

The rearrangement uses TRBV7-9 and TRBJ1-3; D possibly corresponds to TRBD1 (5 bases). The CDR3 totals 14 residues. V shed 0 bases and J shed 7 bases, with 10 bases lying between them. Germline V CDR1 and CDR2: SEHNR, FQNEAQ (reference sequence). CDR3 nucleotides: TGTGCCAGCAGCTTAGCTGGGACCAGGAACACCATATATTTT. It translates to CASSLAGTRNTIYF.

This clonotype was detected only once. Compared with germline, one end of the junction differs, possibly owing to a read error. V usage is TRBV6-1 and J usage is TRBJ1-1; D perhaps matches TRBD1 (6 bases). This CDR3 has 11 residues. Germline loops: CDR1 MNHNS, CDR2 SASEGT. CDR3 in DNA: TGTACCAGCAACGGGGGGGCGGGTTATTTCTTT. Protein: CTSNGGAGYFF.

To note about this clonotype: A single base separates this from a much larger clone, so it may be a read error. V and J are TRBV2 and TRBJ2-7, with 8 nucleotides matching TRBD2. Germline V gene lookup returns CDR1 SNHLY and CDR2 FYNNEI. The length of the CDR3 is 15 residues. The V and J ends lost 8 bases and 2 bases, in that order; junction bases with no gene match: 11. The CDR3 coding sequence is TGTGCCAGCGGGGGCCTAGAGCGGGAGCCCTACGAGCAGTACTTC. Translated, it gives CASGGLEREPYEQYF.

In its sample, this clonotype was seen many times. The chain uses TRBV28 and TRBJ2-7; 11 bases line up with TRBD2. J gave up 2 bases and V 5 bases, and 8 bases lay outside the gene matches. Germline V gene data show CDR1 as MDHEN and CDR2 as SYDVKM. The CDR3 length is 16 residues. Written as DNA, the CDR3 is TGTGCCAGCAGTGACGCTAGCGGGAGGTCCGCCTACGAGCAGTACTTC. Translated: CASSDASGRSAYEQYF.

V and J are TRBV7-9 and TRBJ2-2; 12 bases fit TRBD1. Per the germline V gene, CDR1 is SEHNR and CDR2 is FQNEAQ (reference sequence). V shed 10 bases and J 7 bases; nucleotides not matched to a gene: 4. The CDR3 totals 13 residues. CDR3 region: CAIGTGGIGELFF. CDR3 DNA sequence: TGTGCCATCGGGACAGGGGGCATCGGGGAGCTGTTTTTT.

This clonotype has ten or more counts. CDR3 nucleotide sequence: TGTGCCAGCAGTCGCGACAGGGGGAACACTGAAGCTTTCTTT. Its translation is CASSRDRGNTEAFF. The chain recombines TRBV2 with TRBJ1-1; 8 bases match TRBD1. CDR1 is SNHLY, CDR2 FYNNEI, per germline. V shed 5 bases, J shed 1 base, and the junction held 3 bases outside the gene matches. The CDR3 runs 14 residues.

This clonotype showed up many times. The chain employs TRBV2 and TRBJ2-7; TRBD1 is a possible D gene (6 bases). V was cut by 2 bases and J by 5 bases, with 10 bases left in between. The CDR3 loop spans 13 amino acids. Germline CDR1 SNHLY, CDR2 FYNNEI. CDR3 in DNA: TGTGCCAGCAGTGAAACAGGGTCCCACGAGCAGTACTTC. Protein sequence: CASSETGSHEQYF.

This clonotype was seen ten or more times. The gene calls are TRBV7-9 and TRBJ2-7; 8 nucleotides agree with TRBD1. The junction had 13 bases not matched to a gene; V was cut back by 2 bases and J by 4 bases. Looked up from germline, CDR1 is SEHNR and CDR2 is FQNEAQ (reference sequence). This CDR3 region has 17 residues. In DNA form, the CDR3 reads TGTGCCAGCAGCTTAAGGCCCCCAGGGGGCCTTACTTACGAGCAGTACTTC. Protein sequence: CASSLRPPGGLTYEQYF.

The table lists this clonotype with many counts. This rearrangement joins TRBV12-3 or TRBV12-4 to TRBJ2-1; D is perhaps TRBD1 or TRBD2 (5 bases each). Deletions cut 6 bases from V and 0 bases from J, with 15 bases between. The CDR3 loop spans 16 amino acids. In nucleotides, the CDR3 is TGTGCCAGCAGCCCTCCGGGACCGACCTCCTACAATGAGCAGTTCTTC. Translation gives CASSPPGPTSYNEQFF.

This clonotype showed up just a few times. CDR3 nucleotide sequence: TGTGCCAGCAGTGTCGGGACAGGTGATAATTCACCCCTCCACTTT. This sequence encodes CASSVGTGDNSPLHF. The V and J genes are TRBV12-3 or TRBV12-4 and TRBJ1-6; 8 nucleotides line up with TRBD1. Germline trimming cut 5 bases from V and 5 bases from J; bases unmatched to any gene: 5. The CDR3 contains 15 residues.